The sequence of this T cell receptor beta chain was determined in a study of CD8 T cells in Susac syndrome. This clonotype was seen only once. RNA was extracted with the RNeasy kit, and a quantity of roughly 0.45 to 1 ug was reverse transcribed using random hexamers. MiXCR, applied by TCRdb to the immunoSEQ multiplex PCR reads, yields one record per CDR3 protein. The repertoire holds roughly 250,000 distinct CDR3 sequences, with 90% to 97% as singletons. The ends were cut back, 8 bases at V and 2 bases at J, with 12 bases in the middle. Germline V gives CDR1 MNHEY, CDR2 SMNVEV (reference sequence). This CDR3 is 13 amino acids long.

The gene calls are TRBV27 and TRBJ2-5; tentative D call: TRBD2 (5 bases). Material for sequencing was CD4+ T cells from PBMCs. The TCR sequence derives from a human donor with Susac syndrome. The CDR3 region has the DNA TGTGCCAGCGGACTTATTTTTCAAGAGACCCAGTACTTC. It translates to CASGLIFQETQYF.